A selection of T cell receptor beta chains follows, all from one sample in a study of T cell repertoires in cytomegalovirus infection. Each CDR3 protein is one row after TCRdb ran MiXCR on the reads. Of some 170,000 distinct CDR3 sequences listed, about a sixth are singletons. The sample taken for sequencing was CD8+ T cells from PBMCs. The origin of the receptors is a human donor in good health (CMV status not recorded). Some clones in this sample may be carry-over from other donors' samples. CDR3s include the opening cysteine and the closing phenylalanine or tryptophan. Each record gives: J gene, clone size, V gene, CDR3 length, D gene, CDR3 DNA, CDR3 protein. A D gene is named only where the DNA matches it firmly. Size tells how often a clone was seen (once, few, many) or the class of an expanded clone, and some rows leave it out.

j_gene: TRBJ1-5; abundance: few; v_gene: TRBV12-5; len: 13; d_gene: .; CDR3nt: TGTGCTAGTGGTTCTTGGTCGGATCAGCCCCAGCATTTT; CDR3aa: CASGSWSDQPQHF
j_gene: TRBJ1-1; abundance: .; v_gene: TRBV20-1; len: 13; d_gene: TRBD1; CDR3nt: TGCAGTGCTATTGGACAGGGAGGGACTGAAGCTTTCTTT; CDR3aa: CSAIGQGGTEAFF
j_gene: TRBJ1-1; abundance: .; v_gene: TRBV19; len: 12; d_gene: .; CDR3nt: TGTGCCAGTAGGACCCTCCCCACTGAAGCTTTCTTT; CDR3aa: CASRTLPTEAFF
j_gene: TRBJ2-7; abundance: .; v_gene: TRBV7-8; len: 13; d_gene: .; CDR3nt: TGTGCCAGCAGCCTAGGGACCCCTTTAGAGCAGTACTTC; CDR3aa: CASSLGTPLEQYF
j_gene: TRBJ2-7; abundance: many; v_gene: TRBV7-8; len: 15; d_gene: .; CDR3nt: TGTGCCAGCGTCAACTACAGGTCCAGCTCCTACGAGCAGTACTTC; CDR3aa: CASVNYRSSSYEQYF
j_gene: TRBJ1-3; abundance: many; v_gene: TRBV20-1; len: 14; d_gene: .; CDR3nt: TGCAGTGCTAGGGACAGAAACTCTGGAAACACCATATATTTT; CDR3aa: CSARDRNSGNTIYF
j_gene: TRBJ2-1; abundance: many; v_gene: TRBV6-5; len: 16; d_gene: TRBD2; CDR3nt: TGTGCCAGCAGTTACGGACTAGCGGGGGGGATGGATGAGCAGTTCTTC; CDR3aa: CASSYGLAGGMDEQFF
j_gene: TRBJ2-7; abundance: few; v_gene: TRBV5-1; len: 12; d_gene: .; CDR3nt: TGCGCCAGCAGCTTGAACAGGTACGAGCAGTACTTC; CDR3aa: CASSLNRYEQYF
j_gene: TRBJ2-1; abundance: few; v_gene: TRBV7-3; len: 14; d_gene: TRBD1; CDR3nt: TGTGCCAGCAGCCTACAGGGGGCTGATAATGAGCAGTTCTTC; CDR3aa: CASSLQGADNEQFF
j_gene: TRBJ2-2; abundance: few; v_gene: TRBV12-5; len: 16; d_gene: .; CDR3nt: TGTGCTAGTGGTTCAAGAGAAGAGGGGCGCACCGGGGAGCTGTTTTTT; CDR3aa: CASGSREEGRTGELFF
j_gene: TRBJ1-5; abundance: .; v_gene: TRBV25-1; len: 13; d_gene: .; CDR3nt: TGTGCCACCGATGGAACTAGCAATCAGCCCCAGCATTTT; CDR3aa: CATDGTSNQPQHF
j_gene: TRBJ2-5; abundance: few; v_gene: TRBV7-2; len: 15; d_gene: .; CDR3nt: TGTGCCAGCAGCTCCACGCTCCCTCAAGGAGAGACCCAGTACTTC; CDR3aa: CASSSTLPQGETQYF
j_gene: TRBJ2-1; abundance: few; v_gene: TRBV4-2; len: 16; d_gene: TRBD2; CDR3nt: TGTGCCAGCAGCCAAAGGGGCGGGGGGCCCCTCAATGAGCAGTTCTTC; CDR3aa: CASSQRGGGPLNEQFF
j_gene: TRBJ2-7; abundance: many; v_gene: TRBV7-8; len: 14; d_gene: TRBD1; CDR3nt: TGTGCCAGCAGCTTAGACAGGGGGCTCTACGAGCAGTACTTC; CDR3aa: CASSLDRGLYEQYF
j_gene: TRBJ1-6; abundance: few; v_gene: TRBV7-2; len: 12; d_gene: .; CDR3nt: TGTGCCAGCAGCTTTGACCATTCACCCCTCCACTTT; CDR3aa: CASSFDHSPLHF
j_gene: TRBJ2-7; abundance: .; v_gene: TRBV27; len: 14; d_gene: TRBD2; CDR3nt: TGTGCCAGCAGTTTAGGACTAGCTGGGTTCGAGCAGTACTTC; CDR3aa: CASSLGLAGFEQYF
j_gene: TRBJ1-2; abundance: few; v_gene: TRBV7-2; len: 15; d_gene: .; CDR3nt: TGTGCCAGCAGCTTATACCAGGGGCCTAACTATGGCTACACCTTC; CDR3aa: CASSLYQGPNYGYTF
j_gene: TRBJ2-7; abundance: few; v_gene: TRBV2; len: 12; d_gene: .; CDR3nt: TGTGCCAGCAGTGCGGACACCCTGTCGCAGTACTTC; CDR3aa: CASSADTLSQYF
j_gene: TRBJ1-5; abundance: few; v_gene: TRBV7-2; len: 14; d_gene: .; CDR3nt: TGTGCCAGCAGCTTTAAGGGATACAATCAGCCCCAGCATTTT; CDR3aa: CASSFKGYNQPQHF
j_gene: TRBJ2-1; abundance: few; v_gene: TRBV7-6; len: 17; d_gene: .; CDR3nt: TGTGCCAGCAGCTTAAAGCCAGGGGTTAAAGCCTACAATGAGCAGTTCTTC; CDR3aa: CASSLKPGVKAYNEQFF
j_gene: TRBJ2-5; abundance: few; v_gene: TRBV28; len: 15; d_gene: .; CDR3nt: TGTGCCAGCAGCCCAATCCAGGGGAACCAAGAGACCCAGTACTTC; CDR3aa: CASSPIQGNQETQYF
j_gene: TRBJ2-1; abundance: few; v_gene: TRBV28; len: 15; d_gene: .; CDR3nt: TGTGCCAGCAGTCTCGACAGCGCATCCTACAATGAGCAGTTCTTC; CDR3aa: CASSLDSASYNEQFF
j_gene: TRBJ2-1; abundance: few; v_gene: TRBV6-2/TRBV6-3; len: 14; d_gene: .; CDR3nt: TGTGCCAGCAGTTACATAAGCTCCTACAATGAGCAGTTCTTC; CDR3aa: CASSYISSYNEQFF
j_gene: TRBJ2-7; abundance: few; v_gene: TRBV6-5; len: 14; d_gene: .; CDR3nt: TGTGCCAGCAGTTACTCGCTTGGGGTCTACGAGCAGTACTTC; CDR3aa: CASSYSLGVYEQYF
j_gene: TRBJ2-1; abundance: .; v_gene: TRBV12-3/TRBV12-4; len: 17; d_gene: TRBD2; CDR3nt: TGTGCCAGCAGTCCAACAACTAGCGGGGGTCCATACAATGAGCAGTTCTTC; CDR3aa: CASSPTTSGGPYNEQFF
j_gene: TRBJ2-5; abundance: .; v_gene: TRBV20-1; len: 14; d_gene: TRBD2; CDR3nt: TGCAGTGCCAGACCACTAGCGGGGAGGGAGACCCAGTACTTC; CDR3aa: CSARPLAGRETQYF
j_gene: TRBJ1-2; abundance: few; v_gene: TRBV7-9; len: 17; d_gene: .; CDR3nt: TGTGCCAGCAGCTCCGTCGGGTCCTCCGGGTTCAACTATGGCTACACCTTC; CDR3aa: CASSSVGSSGFNYGYTF
j_gene: TRBJ2-5; abundance: .; v_gene: TRBV27; len: 14; d_gene: TRBD2; CDR3nt: TGTGCCAGCAGTGGAGCGGGGTTTTACAAAACCCAGTACTTC; CDR3aa: CASSGAGFYKTQYF
j_gene: TRBJ1-6; abundance: few; v_gene: TRBV6-2/TRBV6-3; len: 15; d_gene: .; CDR3nt: TGTGCCAGCAGTTACTCGAAAGGCTATAATTCACCCCTCCACTTT; CDR3aa: CASSYSKGYNSPLHF
j_gene: TRBJ2-7; abundance: .; v_gene: TRBV6-2/TRBV6-3; len: 16; d_gene: TRBD1; CDR3nt: TGTGCCAGCAGTTACCCCTTCGGGGACAGGGTCTACAAGCAGTACTTC; CDR3aa: CASSYPFGDRVYKQYF
j_gene: TRBJ2-7; abundance: .; v_gene: TRBV20-1; len: 15; d_gene: TRBD2; CDR3nt: TGCAGTGCTAGCCCCCGCCGTGGGAGGGTGGGCGAGCAGTACTTC; CDR3aa: CSASPRRGRVGEQYF
j_gene: TRBJ1-4; abundance: few; v_gene: TRBV28; len: 14; d_gene: .; CDR3nt: TGTGCCAGCAGTCCTCGGACAGATAATGAAAAACTGTTTTTT; CDR3aa: CASSPRTDNEKLFF
j_gene: TRBJ1-1; abundance: few; v_gene: TRBV4-1; len: 13; d_gene: .; CDR3nt: TGCGCCAGCAGCCCCGAAGGGGGAACTGAAGCTTTCTTT; CDR3aa: CASSPEGGTEAFF
j_gene: TRBJ1-5; abundance: .; v_gene: TRBV5-6; len: 13; d_gene: .; CDR3nt: TGTGCCAGCAGCTCTGGGGACAATCAGCCCCAGCATTTT; CDR3aa: CASSSGDNQPQHF
j_gene: TRBJ2-7; abundance: .; v_gene: TRBV27; len: 14; d_gene: .; CDR3nt: TGTGCCAGCAGTTTATCCCCAGGGTCGGACGAGCAGTACTTC; CDR3aa: CASSLSPGSDEQYF
j_gene: TRBJ1-2; abundance: .; v_gene: TRBV10-3; len: 11; d_gene: .; CDR3nt: TGTGCCGTCGGACGGCCCTATGGCTACACCTTC; CDR3aa: CAVGRPYGYTF